The subject of this entry is one T cell receptor beta chain. This sample stems from a study of blood T cell repertoires in COVID-19. Turning to the study itself: COVID-19 samples collected from the United States, Italy and Spain covered acute and convalescent phases. T cells, B-cell-depleted T cells, or PBMCs supplied cDNA or gDNA.

Per the germline V gene, CDR1 is LNHDA and CDR2 is SQIVND (reference sequence). This CDR3 spans 16 amino acids. Between the trimmed V and J ends, which lost 1 base and 1 base, there was a span of 13 bases. In the source study's methods: Reference gene primer amplification yielded estimated nucleated cell counts. The protocol was immunoSEQ multiplex PCR, while the TCRdb copy is restricted to in-frame clones and leaves out a portion. Clone size and V and J calls were adopted from that table, with D and trimming inferred from the DNA. The sample records about 120,000 clones, about 90% being singletons. The receptor comes from a woman between 65 and 79 years old with acute or convalescent COVID-19. Sequenced input: peripheral blood. The rearrangement links TRBV19 to TRBJ2-5; tentative D call: TRBD2 (5 bases). The CDR3: CASSIGGAVVQETQYF. CDR3 nucleotide sequence: TGTGCCAGTAGTATAGGTGGAGCGGTGGTCCAAGAGACCCAGTACTTC.